Listed below are T cell receptor beta chains from one sample, sequenced in a study of blood T cell repertoires in COVID-19. The method was immunoSEQ multiplex PCR; TCRdb's version includes in-frame clones alone and lacks a portion of them. The table includes fewer than 250,000 clones, approximately 80% detected once. Material: PBMCs or T cells enriched from blood (not recorded which). The receptors were gathered from a woman aged 40 to 50 with acute COVID-19. The CDR3 runs from the conserved cysteine through the conserved F or W. The order of the fields is clone size, V gene, J gene, D gene, CDR3 protein, CDR3 DNA. D genes are given only for firm matches. Size is omitted from some rows. Given values are once, few, many or a class for expanded clones.

once	TRBV28	TRBJ2-2	TRBD2	CASSQGGWRGGLRTGELFF	TGTGCCAGCAGTCAGGGGGGCTGGCGGGGGGGCCTTCGTACCGGGGAGCTGTTTTTT
NA	TRBV4-3	TRBJ2-2	NA	CASSQDLQGGELFF	TGCGCCAGCAGCCAAGATTTGCAGGGCGGGGAGCTGTTTTTT
once	TRBV7-2	TRBJ2-4	TRBD1	CASSLGTGAGNIQYF	TGTGCCAGCAGCTTAGGTACAGGGGCGGGAAACATTCAGTACTTC
NA	TRBV5-1	TRBJ2-1	NA	CASSLEVGRGQFF	TGCGCCAGCAGCTTGGAAGTAGGCCGGGGGCAGTTCTTC
NA	TRBV7-8	TRBJ1-1	TRBD1	CASSKAGTGGTEAFF	TGTGCCAGCAGCAAAGCGGGGACAGGGGGGACTGAAGCTTTCTTT
few	TRBV29-1	TRBJ1-4	NA	CSVEDGDSLNEKLFF	TGCAGCGTTGAAGATGGAGACAGCCTTAATGAAAAACTGTTTTTT
NA	TRBV29-1	TRBJ2-7	TRBD1	CSTLTGNEQYF	TGCAGCACCCTGACAGGGAACGAGCAGTACTTC
NA	TRBV5-1	TRBJ2-3	TRBD2	CASSLAGLALDTQYF	TGCGCCAGCAGCTTGGCGGGACTAGCCCTAGATACGCAGTATTTT
NA	TRBV9	TRBJ2-2	NA	CASSGYSNTGELFF	TGTGCCAGCAGCGGCTACAGCAACACCGGGGAGCTGTTTTTT
NA	TRBV18	TRBJ1-4	TRBD1	CASSRQGQAANEKLFF	TGTGCCAGCTCACGCCAGGGACAGGCGGCTAATGAAAAACTGTTTTTT
NA	TRBV12-5	TRBJ2-7	TRBD1	CASGLGGTGEQYF	TGTGCTAGTGGTTTGGGGGGGACAGGCGAGCAGTACTTC
NA	TRBV11-2	TRBJ1-2	NA	CASSLERQGHTF	TGTGCCAGCAGCTTAGAAAGGCAGGGGCACACCTTC
NA	TRBV7-3	TRBJ1-1	TRBD1	CASSLTGGVTEAFF	TGTGCCAGCAGCCTGACAGGGGGTGTCACTGAAGCTTTCTTT
NA	TRBV30	TRBJ2-7	TRBD2	CAWSVSGGSYEQYF	TGTGCCTGGAGTGTCTCGGGAGGGTCCTACGAGCAGTACTTC
NA	TRBV24-1	TRBJ2-1	NA	CATSDWGGAGAYNEQFF	TGTGCCACCAGTGATTGGGGCGGGGCTGGCGCTTACAATGAGCAGTTCTTC
few	TRBV11-1	TRBJ1-4	NA	CASSSRTPDGKLFF	TGTGCCAGCAGCTCCCGGACTCCGGACGGAAAACTGTTTTTT
NA	TRBV28	TRBJ2-3	TRBD1	CASSLDRTGGDTQYF	TGTGCCAGCAGTTTAGACCGAACAGGGGGAGATACGCAGTATTTT
NA	TRBV30	TRBJ2-1	NA	CACDDSARSVPNEQFF	TGTGCCTGCGACGACTCCGCGCGGTCGGTACCCAATGAGCAGTTCTTC
NA	TRBV5-6	TRBJ1-4	NA	CASSSAGGTNEKLFF	TGTGCCAGCAGCTCCGCGGGAGGGACTAATGAAAAACTGTTTTTT
NA	TRBV11-2	TRBJ1-1	TRBD1	CASSSVGRQGGTEAFF	TGTGCCAGCAGCTCCGTAGGCCGACAGGGGGGAACTGAAGCTTTCTTT
NA	TRBV11-3	TRBJ2-2	TRBD2	CASSSMGLAGGMMDTGELFF	TGTGCCAGCAGCTCAATGGGACTCGCGGGGGGGATGATGGACACCGGGGAGCTGTTTTTT
NA	TRBV30	TRBJ1-1	NA	CAWSWQGTEAFF	TGTGCCTGGAGTTGGCAGGGAACTGAAGCTTTCTTT